A selection of T cell receptor beta chains follows, all from one sample in a study of blood T cells in healthy people across ages. Via MiXCR, TCRdb re-called the 5' RACE reads, giving one row per CDR3 protein. Here the sample spans around 1.5 million distinct CDR3 sequences, about 31% being singletons. Sequencing was carried out using blood. These receptors all stem from a woman in her 30s in good health. CDR3s include the opening cysteine and the closing phenylalanine or tryptophan. The order of the fields is V gene, clone size, J gene, D gene, CDR3 DNA, CDR3 protein. The D gene is left open where the match is weak. Rows give clone size only sometimes, using once, few, many, or a class for an expanded clone.

V gene: TRBV29-1; clone size: -; J gene: TRBJ2-5; D gene: -; CDR3 DNA: TGCAGCGTGGGTGGGACCCTCTGGGAGACCCAGTACTTC; CDR3 protein: CSVGGTLWETQYF
V gene: TRBV18; clone size: once; J gene: TRBJ2-6; D gene: TRBD1; CDR3 DNA: TGTGCCAGCTCAGCTGCCATGACAGGGGAGATCTCTGGGGCCAACGTCCTGACTTTC; CDR3 protein: CASSAAMTGEISGANVLTF
V gene: TRBV3-1; clone size: -; J gene: TRBJ1-2; D gene: TRBD1; CDR3 DNA: TGTGCCAGCAGCCAAGAGGACAGGGTGTTGAGTAACTATGGCTACACCTTC; CDR3 protein: CASSQEDRVLSNYGYTF
V gene: TRBV2; clone size: -; J gene: TRBJ2-3; D gene: -; CDR3 DNA: TGTGCCAGCAGGGCGGGACGGAGCCTCGTCACAGATACGCAGTATTTT; CDR3 protein: CASRAGRSLVTDTQYF
V gene: TRBV5-5; clone size: -; J gene: TRBJ2-7; D gene: TRBD1; CDR3 DNA: TGTGCCAACAGCACCGACAGGGTCGAGCAGTACTTC; CDR3 protein: CANSTDRVEQYF
V gene: TRBV12-3/TRBV12-4; clone size: few; J gene: TRBJ2-3; D gene: -; CDR3 DNA: TGTGCCAGCAGTTTAGTGGCAGACCAAGATACGCAGTATTTT; CDR3 protein: CASSLVADQDTQYF
V gene: TRBV25-1; clone size: -; J gene: TRBJ2-5; D gene: TRBD1; CDR3 DNA: TGTGCCAGCAGTAACGACTGGGGACAGGTCCAAGAGACCCAGTACTTC; CDR3 protein: CASSNDWGQVQETQYF
V gene: TRBV3-1; clone size: -; J gene: TRBJ2-5; D gene: TRBD2; CDR3 DNA: TGTGCCAGCAACCCGACTAGCGGCGAGACCCAGTACTTC; CDR3 protein: CASNPTSGETQYF
V gene: TRBV9; clone size: few; J gene: TRBJ1-1; D gene: -; CDR3 DNA: TGTGCCAGCAGCGACAGGGTTGGCACTGAAGCTTTCTTT; CDR3 protein: CASSDRVGTEAFF
V gene: TRBV27; clone size: -; J gene: TRBJ2-7; D gene: -; CDR3 DNA: -; CDR3 protein: CASILVMGLPEISREQYF
V gene: TRBV30; clone size: few; J gene: TRBJ2-1; D gene: -; CDR3 DNA: TGTGCCTGGAGTGTTCAGGGGCGATCCTACAATGAGCAGTTCTTC; CDR3 protein: CAWSVQGRSYNEQFF
V gene: TRBV27; clone size: few; J gene: TRBJ2-7; D gene: TRBD2; CDR3 DNA: TGTGCCAGCAGTCCCGGACTAGCGGGAGGGTCCCTTATTTCCTACGAGCAGTACTTC; CDR3 protein: CASSPGLAGGSLISYEQYF
V gene: TRBV4-1; clone size: -; J gene: TRBJ1-1; D gene: TRBD1; CDR3 DNA: TGCGCCAGCAGCCAGAGACAGGGGAGGATGAACACTGAAGCTTTCTTT; CDR3 protein: CASSQRQGRMNTEAFF
V gene: TRBV3-1; clone size: few; J gene: TRBJ2-7; D gene: TRBD1; CDR3 DNA: TGTGCCAGCAGCCAAGGGAGACAGGGGTACGAGCAGTACTTC; CDR3 protein: CASSQGRQGYEQYF
V gene: TRBV15; clone size: -; J gene: TRBJ1-1; D gene: -; CDR3 DNA: TGTGCCACCAGCAGTATGAACACTGAAGCTTTCTTT; CDR3 protein: CATSSMNTEAFF
V gene: TRBV15; clone size: few; J gene: TRBJ1-2; D gene: -; CDR3 DNA: TGTGCCACCAGCAGAGGCGTAGGCGCTAACCATGGCTACACCTTC; CDR3 protein: CATSRGVGANHGYTF
V gene: TRBV4-1; clone size: -; J gene: TRBJ2-2; D gene: -; CDR3 DNA: TGCGCCAGCAGCCGCGGGACAATCCCGAACACCGGGGAGCGGTTTTTT; CDR3 protein: CASSRGTIPNTGERFF
V gene: TRBV20-1; clone size: few; J gene: TRBJ2-7; D gene: -; CDR3 DNA: TGCAGTACAATGGGGCTCCCCAGGGCCTACGAGCAGTACTTC; CDR3 protein: CSTMGLPRAYEQYF
V gene: TRBV5-4; clone size: -; J gene: TRBJ2-7; D gene: TRBD1; CDR3 DNA: TGTGCCAGCAGCTTAGGGACAGCCGACCCCTACGAGCAGTACTTC; CDR3 protein: CASSLGTADPYEQYF
V gene: TRBV3-1; clone size: -; J gene: TRBJ2-1; D gene: TRBD2; CDR3 DNA: TGTGCCAGCAGCCAAGATCGCCGGAAGCGGGGGGTCCCGTACAATGAGCAGTTCTTC; CDR3 protein: CASSQDRRKRGVPYNEQFF
V gene: TRBV7-3; clone size: -; J gene: TRBJ2-5; D gene: TRBD1; CDR3 DNA: TGTGCCAGCAGCTTAACCCCTGGACAGGTAGAGACCCAGTACTTC; CDR3 protein: CASSLTPGQVETQYF
V gene: TRBV13; clone size: -; J gene: TRBJ1-2; D gene: TRBD1; CDR3 DNA: TGTGCCTGCAGCCTGGGGACAGGCAACTATGGCTACACCTTC; CDR3 protein: CACSLGTGNYGYTF
V gene: TRBV29-1; clone size: -; J gene: TRBJ1-3; D gene: -; CDR3 DNA: TGCAGCGTTGAGGAAGAGGCTGGAAACACCATATATTTT; CDR3 protein: CSVEEEAGNTIYF
V gene: TRBV21-1; clone size: few; J gene: TRBJ2-1; D gene: -; CDR3 DNA: TGTGCCAGCAGCACTCTAGCGGGAGTCGCGGATCACAATGAGCAGTTCTTC; CDR3 protein: CASSTLAGVADHNEQFF
V gene: TRBV7-6; clone size: -; J gene: TRBJ1-2; D gene: -; CDR3 DNA: TGTGCCAGCAGCTTATTTCAGGGAGGGGAAGCTGGCTACACCTTC; CDR3 protein: CASSLFQGGEAGYTF
V gene: TRBV7-9; clone size: few; J gene: TRBJ2-7; D gene: -; CDR3 DNA: TGTGCCAGCGGGGGCCGCAATACTGACGAGCAGTACTTC; CDR3 protein: CASGGRNTDEQYF
V gene: TRBV7-9; clone size: few; J gene: TRBJ1-4; D gene: -; CDR3 DNA: TGTGCCAGCAGCTCGTCGCCGGGCCCCAATGAAAAGCTGTTTTTT; CDR3 protein: CASSSSPGPNEKLFF
V gene: TRBV30; clone size: -; J gene: TRBJ2-7; D gene: -; CDR3 DNA: TGTGCCTGGAGCCCTAGGTCTCCGACCGGTCGGTGGCAGTACTTC; CDR3 protein: CAWSPRSPTGRWQYF
V gene: TRBV6-1; clone size: -; J gene: TRBJ2-1; D gene: -; CDR3 DNA: TGTGCCAGCTTGCTCCTCGCTGGCAATGAGCAGTTCTTC; CDR3 protein: CASLLLAGNEQFF
V gene: TRBV4-2; clone size: few; J gene: TRBJ2-1; D gene: -; CDR3 DNA: TGTGCCAGCAGCCAAAATGAGCAGTTCTTC; CDR3 protein: CASSQNEQFF
V gene: TRBV28; clone size: -; J gene: TRBJ2-1; D gene: -; CDR3 DNA: TGTGCCAGCAGTTTAGTGTCAGGGCGAGGGTGCAATGAGCAGTTCTTC; CDR3 protein: CASSLVSGRGCNEQFF
V gene: TRBV21-1; clone size: -; J gene: TRBJ2-3; D gene: -; CDR3 DNA: TGTGCCAGCAGCGGAGCGGGACTAGCGATGTTGGCAGATACGCAGTATTTT; CDR3 protein: CASSGAGLAMLADTQYF
V gene: TRBV6-6; clone size: -; J gene: TRBJ2-1; D gene: -; CDR3 DNA: TGTGCCAGCAGTTACTCTACCCGGGATGCAACGTTCTTC; CDR3 protein: CASSYSTRDATFF
V gene: TRBV20-1; clone size: few; J gene: TRBJ2-4; D gene: -; CDR3 DNA: TGCAGTGCTAGGCCCCTAGCGTCATTAGCCAAAAACATTCAGTACTTC; CDR3 protein: CSARPLASLAKNIQYF